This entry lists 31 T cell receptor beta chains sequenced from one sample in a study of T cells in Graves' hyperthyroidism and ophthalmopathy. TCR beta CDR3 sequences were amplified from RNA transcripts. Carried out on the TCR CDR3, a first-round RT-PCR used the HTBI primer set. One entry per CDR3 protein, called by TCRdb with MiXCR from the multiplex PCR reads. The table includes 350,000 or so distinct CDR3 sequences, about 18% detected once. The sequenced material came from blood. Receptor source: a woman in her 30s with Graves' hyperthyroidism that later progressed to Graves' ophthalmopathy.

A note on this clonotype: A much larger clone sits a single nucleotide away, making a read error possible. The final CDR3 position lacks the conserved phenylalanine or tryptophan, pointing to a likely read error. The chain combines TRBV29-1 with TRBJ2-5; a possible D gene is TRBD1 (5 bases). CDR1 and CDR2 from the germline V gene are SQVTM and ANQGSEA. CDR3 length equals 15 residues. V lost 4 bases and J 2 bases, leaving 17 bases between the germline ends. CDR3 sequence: CSVVDSLAAQETQYS. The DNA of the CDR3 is TGCAGCGTTGTTGACAGTCTTGCCGCTCAAGAGACCCAGTACTCC.

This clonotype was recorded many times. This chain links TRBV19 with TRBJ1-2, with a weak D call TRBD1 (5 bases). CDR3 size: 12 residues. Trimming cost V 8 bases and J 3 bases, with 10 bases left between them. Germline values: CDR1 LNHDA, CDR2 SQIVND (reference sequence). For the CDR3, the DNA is TGTGCCAGTCGGGGCCGGGACTATGGCTACACCTTC. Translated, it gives CASRGRDYGYTF.

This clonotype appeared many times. This CDR3 reads CASSFLAGGSTDTQYF. DNA for the CDR3: TGTGCCAGCAGTTTCTTAGCGGGAGGGAGCACAGATACGCAGTATTTT. This chain links TRBV27 with TRBJ2-3; 11 positions agree with TRBD2. This CDR3 region has 16 residues. CDR1 is MNHEY and CDR2 is SMNVEV in the germline V gene (reference sequence). The trim removed 3 bases at V and 0 bases at J, leaving 2 bases unmatched.

The CDR3 DNA reads as TGCAGTGCTTCCCGGGGGCCTAACTATGGCTACACCTTC. This encodes CSASRGPNYGYTF. The J gene is TRBJ1-2, the V gene TRBV20-1; D is possibly TRBD1 (6 bases). V was pared by 5 bases and J by 0 bases, with 10 bases between. The CDR3 is 13 residues long. Germline values: CDR1 DFQATT, CDR2 SNEGSKA (reference sequence).

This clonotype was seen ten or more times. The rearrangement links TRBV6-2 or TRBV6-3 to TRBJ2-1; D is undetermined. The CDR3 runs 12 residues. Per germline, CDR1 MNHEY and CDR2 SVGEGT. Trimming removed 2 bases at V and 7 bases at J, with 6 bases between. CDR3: CASSYAPNEQFF. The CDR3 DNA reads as TGTGCCAGCAGTTACGCGCCTAATGAGCAGTTCTTC.

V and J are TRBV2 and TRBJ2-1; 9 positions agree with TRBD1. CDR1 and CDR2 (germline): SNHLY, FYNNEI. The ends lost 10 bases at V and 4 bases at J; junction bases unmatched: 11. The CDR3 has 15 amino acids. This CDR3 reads CAIRRGTGLYNEQFF. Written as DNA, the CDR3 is TGTGCCATCAGAAGAGGGACAGGGCTTTACAATGAGCAGTTCTTC. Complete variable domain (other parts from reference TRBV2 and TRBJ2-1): EPEVTQTPSHQVTQMGQEVILRCVPISNHLYFYWYRQILGQKVEFLVSFYNNEISEKSEIFDDQFSVERPDGSNFTLKIRSTKLEDSAMYFCAIRRGTGLYNEQFFGPGTRLTVL.

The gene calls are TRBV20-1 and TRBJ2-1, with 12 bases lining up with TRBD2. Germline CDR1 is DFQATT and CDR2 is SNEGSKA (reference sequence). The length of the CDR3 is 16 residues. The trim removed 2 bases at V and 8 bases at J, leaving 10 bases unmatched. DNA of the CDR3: TGCAGTGCTAGACTACTTCGGACTAGCGGGGAGTATGAGCAGTTCTTC. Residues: CSARLLRTSGEYEQFF.

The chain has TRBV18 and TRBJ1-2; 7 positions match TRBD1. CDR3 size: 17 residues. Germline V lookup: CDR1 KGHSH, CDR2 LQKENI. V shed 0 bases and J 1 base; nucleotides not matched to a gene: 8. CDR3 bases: TGTGCCAGCTCACCACCGCCCCAAACAGGGGATAACTATGGCTACACCTTC. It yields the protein CASSPPPQTGDNYGYTF.

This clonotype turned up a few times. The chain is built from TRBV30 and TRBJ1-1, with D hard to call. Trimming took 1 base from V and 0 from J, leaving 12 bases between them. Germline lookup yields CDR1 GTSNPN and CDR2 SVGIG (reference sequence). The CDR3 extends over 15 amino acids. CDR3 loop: CAWSGSTIMNTEAFF. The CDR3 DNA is TGTGCCTGGAGTGGGTCCACTATCATGAACACTGAAGCTTTCTTT.

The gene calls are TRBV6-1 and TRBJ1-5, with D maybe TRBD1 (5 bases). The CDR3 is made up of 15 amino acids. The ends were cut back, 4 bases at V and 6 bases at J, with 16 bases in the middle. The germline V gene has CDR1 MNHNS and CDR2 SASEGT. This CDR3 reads CASSADGGVPQPQHF. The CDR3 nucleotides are TGTGCCAGCAGTGCAGACGGGGGGGTACCTCAGCCCCAGCATTTT.

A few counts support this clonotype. CDR3: CASSEGLAGGYNEQFF. The CDR3 DNA reads TGTGCCAGCAGTGAGGGTTTGGCGGGAGGGTACAATGAGCAGTTCTTC. The V call is TRBV2, the J call TRBJ2-1; TRBD2 matches 9 bases. CDR1 is SNHLY, CDR2 FYNNEI, per germline. The V segment lost 3 bases and the J segment 4 bases; nucleotides outside the gene matches: 7. The CDR3 has 16 residues.

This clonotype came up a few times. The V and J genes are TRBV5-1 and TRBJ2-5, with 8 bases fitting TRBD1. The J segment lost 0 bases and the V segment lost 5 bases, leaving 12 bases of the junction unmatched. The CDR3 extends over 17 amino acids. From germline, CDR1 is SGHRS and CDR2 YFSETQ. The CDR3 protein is CASRELANRGYQETQYF. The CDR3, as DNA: TGCGCCAGCAGGGAGCTAGCGAACAGGGGGTACCAAGAGACCCAGTACTTC.

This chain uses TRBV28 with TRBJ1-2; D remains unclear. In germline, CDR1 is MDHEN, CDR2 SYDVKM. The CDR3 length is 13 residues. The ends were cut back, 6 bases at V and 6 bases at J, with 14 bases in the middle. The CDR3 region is CASRGLEFDGYTF. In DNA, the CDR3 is TGTGCCAGCAGGGGCCTCGAATTTGATGGCTACACCTTC.

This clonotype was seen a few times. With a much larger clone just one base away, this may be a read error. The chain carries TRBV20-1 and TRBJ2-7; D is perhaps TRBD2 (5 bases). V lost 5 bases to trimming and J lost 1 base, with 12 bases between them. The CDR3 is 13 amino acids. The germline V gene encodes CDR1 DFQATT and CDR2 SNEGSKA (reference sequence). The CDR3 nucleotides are TGCAGTGCTGTCAGCGGACGGTCCTACGAGCAGTACTTC. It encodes CSAVSGRSYEQYF.

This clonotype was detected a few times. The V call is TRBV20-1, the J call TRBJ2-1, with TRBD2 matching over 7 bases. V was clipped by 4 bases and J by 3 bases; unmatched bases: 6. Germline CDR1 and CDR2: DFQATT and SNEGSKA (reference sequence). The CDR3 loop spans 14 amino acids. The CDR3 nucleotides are TGCAGTGCTACGGGACTAACGGACTACAATGAGCAGTTCTTC. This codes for CSATGLTDYNEQFF.

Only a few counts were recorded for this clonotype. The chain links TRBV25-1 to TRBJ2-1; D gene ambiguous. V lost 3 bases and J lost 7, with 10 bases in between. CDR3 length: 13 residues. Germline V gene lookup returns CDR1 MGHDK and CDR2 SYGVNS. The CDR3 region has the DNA TGTGCCAGCAGTGATGATATAGGTAATGAGCAGTTCTTC. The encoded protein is CASSDDIGNEQFF.

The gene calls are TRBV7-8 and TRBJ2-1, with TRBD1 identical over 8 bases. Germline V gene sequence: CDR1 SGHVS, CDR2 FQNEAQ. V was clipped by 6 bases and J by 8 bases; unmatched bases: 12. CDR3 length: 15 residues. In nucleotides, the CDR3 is TGTGCCAGCAGTCGCGGGACAGGTTCTCGCGATGAGCAGTTCTTC. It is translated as CASSRGTGSRDEQFF.

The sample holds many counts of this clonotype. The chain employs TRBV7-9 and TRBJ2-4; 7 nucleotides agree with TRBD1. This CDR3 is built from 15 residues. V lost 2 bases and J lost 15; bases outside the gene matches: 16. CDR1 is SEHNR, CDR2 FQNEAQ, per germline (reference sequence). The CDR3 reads CASSLILPQDRASYF. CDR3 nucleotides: TGTGCCAGCAGCTTAATTCTGCCGCAAGACAGGGCATCGTACTTC.

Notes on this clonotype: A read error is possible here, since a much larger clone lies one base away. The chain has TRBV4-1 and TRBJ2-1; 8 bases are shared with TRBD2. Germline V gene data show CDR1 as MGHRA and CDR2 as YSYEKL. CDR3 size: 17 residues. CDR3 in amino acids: CAGSQDKGSGRSNEQFF. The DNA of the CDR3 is TGCGCCGGCAGCCAAGATAAAGGCAGCGGGAGAAGCAATGAGCAGTTCTTC.

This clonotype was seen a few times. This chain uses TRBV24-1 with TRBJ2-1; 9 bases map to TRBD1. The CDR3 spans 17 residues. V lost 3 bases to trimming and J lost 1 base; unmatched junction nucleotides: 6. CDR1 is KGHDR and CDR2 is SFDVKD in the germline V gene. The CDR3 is CATSDPGQGSSYNEQFF. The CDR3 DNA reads TGTGCCACCAGTGATCCGGGACAGGGCTCTTCCTACAATGAGCAGTTCTTC.

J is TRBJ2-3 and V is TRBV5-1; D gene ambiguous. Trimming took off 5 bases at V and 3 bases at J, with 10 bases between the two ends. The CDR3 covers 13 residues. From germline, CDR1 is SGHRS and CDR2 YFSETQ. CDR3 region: CASRIQLTDTQYF. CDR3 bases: TGCGCCAGCAGGATACAACTAACAGATACGCAGTATTTT.

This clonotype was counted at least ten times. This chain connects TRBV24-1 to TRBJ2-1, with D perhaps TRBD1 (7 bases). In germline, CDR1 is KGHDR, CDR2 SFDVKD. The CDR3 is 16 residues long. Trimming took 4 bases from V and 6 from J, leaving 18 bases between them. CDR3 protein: CATSEASGGFSNEQFF. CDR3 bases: TGTGCCACCAGTGAGGCTTCAGGGGGGTTCTCCAATGAGCAGTTCTTC.

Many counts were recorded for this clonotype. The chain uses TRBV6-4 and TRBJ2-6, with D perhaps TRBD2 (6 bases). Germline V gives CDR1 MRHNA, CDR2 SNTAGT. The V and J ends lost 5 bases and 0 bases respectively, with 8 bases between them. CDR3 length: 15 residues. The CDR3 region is CASSTGSSGANVLTF. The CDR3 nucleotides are TGTGCCAGCAGTACCGGGAGCTCTGGGGCCAACGTCCTGACTTTC.

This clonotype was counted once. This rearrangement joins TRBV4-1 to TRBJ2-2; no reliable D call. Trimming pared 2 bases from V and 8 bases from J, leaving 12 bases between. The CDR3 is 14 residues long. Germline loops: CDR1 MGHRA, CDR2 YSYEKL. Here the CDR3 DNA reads TGCGCCAGCAGCCAACATAACGTCCCGGGGGAGCTGTTTTTT. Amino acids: CASSQHNVPGELFF.

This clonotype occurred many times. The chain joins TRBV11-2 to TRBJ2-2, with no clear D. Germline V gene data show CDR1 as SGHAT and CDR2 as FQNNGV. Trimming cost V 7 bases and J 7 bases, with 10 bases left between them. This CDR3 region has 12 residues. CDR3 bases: TGTGCCAGCAAGTACGAGGACGGGGAGCTGTTTTTT. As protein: CASKYEDGELFF.

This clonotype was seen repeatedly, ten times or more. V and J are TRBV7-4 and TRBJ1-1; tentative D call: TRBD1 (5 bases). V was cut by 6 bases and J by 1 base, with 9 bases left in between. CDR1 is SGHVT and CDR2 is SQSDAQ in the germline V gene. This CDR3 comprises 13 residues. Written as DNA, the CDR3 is TGTGCCAGCAGGCATAGGGGGAACACTGAAGCTTTCTTT. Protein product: CASRHRGNTEAFF. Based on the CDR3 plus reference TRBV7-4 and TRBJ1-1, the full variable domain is GAGVSQSPRYKVAKRGRDVALRCDSISGHVTLYWYRQTLGQGSEVLTYSQSDAQRDKSGRPSGRFSAERPERSVSTLKIQRTEQGDSAVYLCASRHRGNTEAFFGQGTRLTVV.

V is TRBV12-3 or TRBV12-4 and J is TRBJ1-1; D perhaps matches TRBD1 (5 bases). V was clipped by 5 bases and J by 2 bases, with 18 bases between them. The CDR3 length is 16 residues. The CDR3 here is CASSRRSTGGNTEAFF. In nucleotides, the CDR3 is TGTGCCAGCAGTCGCCGGTCGACGGGGGGAAACACTGAAGCTTTCTTT.

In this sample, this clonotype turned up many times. Here the CDR3 DNA reads TGCGCCAGCAGCTTGGATCCGGGGGTGAACACCGGGGAGCTGTTTTTT. Translation: CASSLDPGVNTGELFF. The genes are TRBV5-1 and TRBJ2-2; a possible D gene is TRBD2 (6 bases). The V end was cut by 0 bases, the J end by 1 base, with 10 bases between. The CDR3 sequence is 16 residues long. Germline V gene data show CDR1 as SGHRS and CDR2 as YFSETQ.

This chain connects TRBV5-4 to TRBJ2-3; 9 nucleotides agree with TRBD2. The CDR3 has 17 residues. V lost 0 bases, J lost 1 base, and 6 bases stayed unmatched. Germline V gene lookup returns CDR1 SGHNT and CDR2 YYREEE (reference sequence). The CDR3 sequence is CASSLAPQRGGTDTQYF. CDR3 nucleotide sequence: TGTGCCAGCAGCTTGGCCCCTCAGCGGGGGGGCACAGATACGCAGTATTTT. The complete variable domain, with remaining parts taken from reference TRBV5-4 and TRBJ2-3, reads ETGVTQSPTHLIKTRGQQVTLRCSSQSGHNTVSWYQQALGQGPQFIFQYYREEENGRGNFPPRFSGLQFPNYSSELNVNALELDDSALYLCASSLAPQRGGTDTQYFGPGTRLTVL.

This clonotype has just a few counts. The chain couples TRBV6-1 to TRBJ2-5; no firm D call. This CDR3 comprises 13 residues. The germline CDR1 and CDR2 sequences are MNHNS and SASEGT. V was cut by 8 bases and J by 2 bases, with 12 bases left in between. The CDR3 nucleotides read TGTGCCAGCTGCTTGTTGGGACAAGAGACCCAGTACTTC. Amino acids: CASCLLGQETQYF.

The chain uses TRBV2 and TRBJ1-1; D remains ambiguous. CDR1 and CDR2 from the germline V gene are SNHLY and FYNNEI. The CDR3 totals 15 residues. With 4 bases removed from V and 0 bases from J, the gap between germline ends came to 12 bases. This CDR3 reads CASSGGTRVNTEAFF. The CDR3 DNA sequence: TGTGCCAGCAGTGGAGGTACACGGGTGAACACTGAAGCTTTCTTT.